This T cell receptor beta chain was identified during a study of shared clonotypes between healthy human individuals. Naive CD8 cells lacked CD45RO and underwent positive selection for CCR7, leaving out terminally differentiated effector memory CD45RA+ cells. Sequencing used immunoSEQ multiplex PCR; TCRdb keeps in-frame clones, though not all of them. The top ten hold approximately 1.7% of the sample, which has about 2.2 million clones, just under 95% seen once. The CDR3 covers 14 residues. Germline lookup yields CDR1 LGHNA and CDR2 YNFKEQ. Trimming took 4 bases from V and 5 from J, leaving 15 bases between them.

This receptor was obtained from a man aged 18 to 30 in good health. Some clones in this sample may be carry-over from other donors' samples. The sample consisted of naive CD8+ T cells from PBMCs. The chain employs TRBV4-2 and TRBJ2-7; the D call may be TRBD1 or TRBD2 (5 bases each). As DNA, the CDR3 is TGTGCCAGCAGCCGCGACCGGGGCGTGAACGAGCAGTACTTC. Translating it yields CASSRDRGVNEQYF.